This T cell receptor beta chain was sequenced in a study of T cells in Graves' hyperthyroidism and ophthalmopathy. Study-level points and caveats: Blood shared most expanded thyroid clonotypes above 0.001.

V shed 3 bases and J shed 0 bases, with 7 bases lying between them. The CDR3 consists of 13 residues. Germline assignment: CDR1 SGHNT and CDR2 YYREEE (reference sequence). Amplification of TCR beta CDR3 regions used RNA as the template. During a first-round RT-PCR of the TCR CDR3, the HTBI primer set was used. TCRdb used MiXCR to reprocess the multiplex PCR reads, holding one entry per CDR3 protein. The sample shows 490,000 or so distinct CDR3 sequences, 40% to 50% of them seen only once. This clonotype was counted ten times or more. Its antigen is unidentified. Sequencing was done on a sample of peripheral blood or thyroid tissue (not recorded which). The receptor's source is an adult woman with Graves' disease, either hyperthyroidism or ophthalmopathy (not recorded which). V usage is TRBV5-4 and J usage is TRBJ2-7; D not certain. For the CDR3, the DNA is TGTGCCAGCAGCTCAACTCGCTCCTACGAGCAGTACTTC. Residues: CASSSTRSYEQYF.